The 19 T cell receptor beta chains reported below all come from one sample, sequenced in a study of radiotherapy plus CTLA-4 blockade in lung cancer. Data came from immunoSEQ multiplex PCR; TCRdb stores just in-frame clones and leaves some out. The table lists about 35,000 clones, around 83% of them singletons. The sample here was peripheral blood, taken from a patient treated with radiotherapy plus ipilimumab. The receptors stem from a human donor with non-small cell lung cancer who had stable disease on radiotherapy plus ipilimumab.

The chain's CDR3 is CASSRVETGFFRTGELFF. DNA of the CDR3: TGCGCCAGCAGCCGCGTAGAGACAGGTTTTTTTAGGACCGGGGAGCTGTTTTTT. This chain uses TRBV4-3 with TRBJ2-2; D perhaps matches TRBD1 (6 bases). Germline V lookup: CDR1 LGHNA, CDR2 YSLEER. V lost 4 bases and J 5 bases, leaving 23 bases between the germline ends. CDR3 length: 18 residues.

The J gene is TRBJ1-4, the V gene TRBV5-3, with D uncertain. TRBV5-3 qualifies as an ORF whose function is uncertain. This CDR3 has 14 residues. Trimming removed 1 base from V and 1 base from J, with 5 bases in between. CDR3 loop: CARSLQKTNEKLFF. CDR3 nucleotide sequence: TGTGCCAGAAGCTTGCAGAAAACTAATGAAAAACTGTTTTTT.

The chain links TRBV11-2 to TRBJ2-5; D ambiguous. Germline CDR1 and CDR2: SGHAT and FQNNGV. This CDR3 spans 13 amino acids. Trimming left V 0 bases short and J 9 bases short, with 11 bases between. The CDR3 DNA sequence: TGTGCCAGCAGCTTAGATGGGCCCAGGCCCCAGTACTTC. This sequence encodes CASSLDGPRPQYF. Complete variable domain (other parts from reference TRBV11-2 and TRBJ2-5): EAGVAQSPRYKIIEKRQSVAFWCNPISGHATLYWYQQILGQGPKLLIQFQNNGVVDDSQLPKDRFSAERLKGVDSTLKIQPAKLEDSAVYLCASSLDGPRPQYFGPGTRLLVL.

V usage is TRBV2 and J usage is TRBJ2-1; 8 positions match TRBD2. J gave up 8 bases and V 5 bases, and 17 bases lay outside the gene matches. Germline CDR1 reads SNHLY; CDR2 reads FYNNEI. CDR3 length: 17 amino acids. CDR3 sequence (DNA): TGTGCCAGCAGTTCTACCCGGGGGGGGACTACAATCTATGAGCAGTTCTTC. It is translated as CASSSTRGGTTIYEQFF.

In this sample, this clone turned up a few times. V and J are TRBV5-5 and TRBJ1-1; TRBD1 might be the D (5 bases). V gave up 1 base and J gave up 3 bases, with 16 bases separating them. Germline CDR1 SGHKS, CDR2 YYEKEE (reference sequence). This CDR3 spans 16 amino acids. In DNA, the CDR3 is TGTGCCAGCAGCTTGTCGCCAGGGCTGCATGACACTGAAGCTTTCTTT. It specifies CASSLSPGLHDTEAFF.

The genes are TRBV10-3 and TRBJ2-3; 7 nucleotides match TRBD1. The CDR3 contains 14 residues. Germline V gene lookup returns CDR1 ENHRY and CDR2 SYGVKD. V was pared by 3 bases and J by 2 bases, with 2 bases of the junction left unmatched. CDR3 region: CAISDGQDTDTQYF. CDR3 bases: TGTGCCATCAGTGACGGACAGGACACAGATACGCAGTATTTT.

The chain recombines TRBV19 with TRBJ2-2; TRBD1 aligns across 8 bases. Germline trimming cut 5 bases from V and 4 bases from J; bases unmatched to any gene: 9. From germline, CDR1 is LNHDA and CDR2 SQIVND (reference sequence). The CDR3 covers 16 residues. The CDR3 DNA reads TGTGCCAGTAGTGCCGGACAGGGAGTTGGCACCGGGGAGCTGTTTTTT. Amino acids: CASSAGQGVGTGELFF. Full variable domain (outside the CDR3, taken from reference TRBV19 and TRBJ2-2): DGGITQSPKYLFRKEGQNVTLSCEQNLNHDAMYWYRQDPGQGLRLIYYSQIVNDFQKGDIAEGYSVSREKKESFPLTVTSAQKNPTAFYLCASSAGQGVGTGELFFGEGSRLTVL.

The V call is TRBV30, the J call TRBJ1-1; D is possibly TRBD1 (5 bases). This CDR3 has 11 residues. CDR1 is GTSNPN, CDR2 SVGIG, per germline (reference sequence). V lost 0 bases and J lost 8, with 7 bases in between. The CDR3 spells CAWSVQEEAFF. For the CDR3, the DNA is TGTGCCTGGAGTGTACAGGAAGAAGCTTTCTTT.

J is TRBJ1-2 and V is TRBV30; unclear D gene. Trimming stripped 0 bases from V and 5 bases from J, with 28 bases between. CDR3 size: 19 residues. Germline assignment: CDR1 GTSNPN and CDR2 SVGIG (reference sequence). DNA for the CDR3: TGTGCCTGGAGTGTACTCAATCAGCGAGCCGTCAAAGCGATATATGGCTACACCTTC. Residues: CAWSVLNQRAVKAIYGYTF.

The chain links TRBV10-1 to TRBJ2-7, with D perhaps matching TRBD1 (5 bases). The germline CDR1 and CDR2 sequences are WNHNN and SYGVQD (reference sequence). The length of the CDR3 is 15 residues. The germline V and J ends were trimmed by 6 bases and 4 bases, with 19 bases remaining between them. The CDR3 spells CASSLERQTTYEQYF. The CDR3 nucleotides are TGCGCCAGCAGCCTCGAACGACAGACGACGTACGAGCAGTACTTC.

The chain couples TRBV2 to TRBJ2-7, with 7 bases that match TRBD1. The germline V gene has CDR1 SNHLY and CDR2 FYNNEI. The CDR3 contains 15 residues. The ends lost 1 base at V and 0 bases at J; junction bases unmatched: 3. In DNA, the CDR3 is TGTGCCAGCAGTGAAGGGGACAGAGACTCCTACGAGCAGTACTTC. It codes for CASSEGDRDSYEQYF.

This clone occurred once. The rearrangement joins TRBV28 to TRBJ2-7; no definite D call. V gave up 3 bases and J gave up 4 bases, with 13 bases separating them. This CDR3 has 14 amino acids. Germline V gives CDR1 MDHEN, CDR2 SYDVKM. CDR3 sequence: CASSFQRMAYEQYF. The CDR3 DNA reads as TGTGCCAGCAGTTTTCAGAGGATGGCGTACGAGCAGTACTTC. The full variable domain, its missing parts supplied by reference TRBV28 and TRBJ2-7, is DVKVTQSSRYLVKRTGEKVFLECVQDMDHENMFWYRQDPGLGLRLIYFSYDVKMKEKGDIPEGYSVSREKKERFSLILESASTNQTSMYLCASSFQRMAYEQYFGPGTRLTVT.

The V gene is TRBV19, the J gene TRBJ2-1, with D hard to call. The V end was cut by 4 bases, the J end by 7 bases, with 8 bases between. CDR1 LNHDA and CDR2 SQIVND come from the germline V gene (reference sequence). CDR3 length equals 12 residues. CDR3 in DNA: TGTGCCAGTAGTAGGTCCGGGAATGAGCAGTTCTTC. Its translation: CASSRSGNEQFF.

V usage is TRBV7-8 and J usage is TRBJ2-7; D is possibly TRBD2 (5 bases). Deletions cut 5 bases from V and 4 bases from J, with 24 bases between. Per the germline V gene, CDR1 is SGHVS and CDR2 is FQNEAQ. CDR3 length: 17 residues. In nucleotides, the CDR3 is TGTGCCAGCAGCCGGACCACTAGGAGCTCCGTTTTTTACGAGCAGTACTTC. Protein: CASSRTTRSSVFYEQYF.

The chain couples TRBV2 to TRBJ2-4; 9 nucleotides line up with TRBD1. The trim removed 5 bases at V and 0 bases at J, leaving 17 bases unmatched. CDR3 size: 20 residues. Germline assignment: CDR1 SNHLY and CDR2 FYNNEI. CDR3 amino acids: CASSRNTDRGERVAKNIQYF. The CDR3 DNA follows: TGTGCCAGCAGTCGGAATACGGACAGGGGAGAAAGAGTAGCCAAAAACATTCAGTACTTC.

V is TRBV19 and J is TRBJ2-4; the D gene is possibly TRBD1 (6 bases). Between the trimmed V and J ends, which lost 1 base and 0 bases, there was a span of 25 bases. The V gene's germline CDR1 is LNHDA and CDR2 SQIVND (reference sequence). The CDR3 is made up of 21 amino acids. DNA of the CDR3: TGTGCCAGTAGTATAGGCCCTCTTAGGGGGTCAAGGTTAATAGCCAAAAACATTCAGTACTTC. Translation gives CASSIGPLRGSRLIAKNIQYF. The variable domain in full, with the rest retrieved from reference TRBV19 and TRBJ2-4, is DGGITQSPKYLFRKEGQNVTLSCEQNLNHDAMYWYRQDPGQGLRLIYYSQIVNDFQKGDIAEGYSVSREKKESFPLTVTSAQKNPTAFYLCASSIGPLRGSRLIAKNIQYFGAGTRLSVL.

This chain connects TRBV2 to TRBJ1-2, with D unclear. CDR3 size: 12 residues. Germline CDR1 is SNHLY and CDR2 is FYNNEI. V was trimmed by 4 bases and J by 11 bases, leaving 14 bases between them. As DNA, the CDR3 is TGTGCCAGCAGTGTGTTAGTAACCGGGTACACCTTC. Its protein is CASSVLVTGYTF.

In this sample, this clone turned up a few times. V gene TRBV27 combines with J gene TRBJ2-7; the D gene is possibly TRBD1 (6 bases). V was pared by 2 bases and J by 2 bases, with 16 bases between. Germline CDR1 and CDR2: MNHEY and SMNVEV (reference sequence). The CDR3 loop spans 16 amino acids. Here the CDR3 DNA reads TGTGCCAGCAGTTTAACCAACAGGGCGGTTCCCTACGAGCAGTACTTC. It specifies CASSLTNRAVPYEQYF.

CDR3 sequence: CASSQQGASYEQYF. As DNA, the CDR3 is TGTGCCAGCAGTCAGCAGGGGGCCTCCTACGAGCAGTACTTC. The V and J genes are TRBV7-6 and TRBJ2-7; TRBD1 aligns across 8 bases. Per the germline V gene, CDR1 is SGHVS and CDR2 is FNYEAQ. The CDR3 is 14 residues long. The J segment lost 0 bases and the V segment lost 6 bases, leaving 4 bases of the junction unmatched.